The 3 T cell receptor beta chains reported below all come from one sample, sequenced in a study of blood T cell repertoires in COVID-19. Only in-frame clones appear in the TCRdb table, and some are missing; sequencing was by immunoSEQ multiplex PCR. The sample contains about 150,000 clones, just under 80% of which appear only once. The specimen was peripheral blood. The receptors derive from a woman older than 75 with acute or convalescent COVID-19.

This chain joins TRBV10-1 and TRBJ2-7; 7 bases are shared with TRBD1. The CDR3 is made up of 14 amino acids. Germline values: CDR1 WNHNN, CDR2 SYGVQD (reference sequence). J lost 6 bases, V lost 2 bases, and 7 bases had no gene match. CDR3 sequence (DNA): TGCGCCAGCAGTGAGAACCGGGACAGAAGCGAGCAGTACTTC. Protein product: CASSENRDRSEQYF.

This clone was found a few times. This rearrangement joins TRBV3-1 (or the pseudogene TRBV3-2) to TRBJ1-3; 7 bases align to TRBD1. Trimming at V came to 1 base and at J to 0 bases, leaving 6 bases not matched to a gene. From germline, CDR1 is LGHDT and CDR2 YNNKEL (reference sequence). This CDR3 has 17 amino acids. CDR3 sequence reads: CASSQGQGRTSGNTIYF. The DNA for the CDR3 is TGTGCCAGCAGCCAAGGACAGGGCCGTACCTCTGGAAACACCATATATTTT.

CDR3 protein: CASSTSPTGGNTIYF. The CDR3 DNA reads as TGTGCCAGCAGTACAAGCCCGACAGGTGGGAACACCATATATTTT. The V and J genes are TRBV11-2 and TRBJ1-3; perhaps TRBD1 as D (6 bases). The V gene lost 6 bases and the J gene lost 7 bases, with 19 bases spanning the gap. Per the germline V gene, CDR1 is SGHAT and CDR2 is FQNNGV. The CDR3 is made up of 15 amino acids.